This is a list of T cell receptor beta chains from one sample in a study of cytomegalovirus exposure and HLA in healthy donors. Sequencing was performed with immunoSEQ multiplex PCR; in TCRdb, only in-frame clones are kept and a portion is missing. The sample contains roughly 140,000 clones, approximately 70% of which appear only once. The specimen sequenced was PBMCs. The receptors stem from a woman between 25 and 40 years old in good health and CMV-seronegative. Both conserved end residues are part of each CDR3. The D gene is left open where the match is weak. Size is omitted from some rows. Given values are once, few, many or a class for expanded clones.

clone size	J gene	D gene	V gene	CDR3 length	CDR3 protein	CDR3 DNA
-	TRBJ1-6	-	TRBV6-5	15	CASSYWGDNNSPLHF	TGTGCCAGCAGTTACTGGGGGGATAATAATTCACCCCTCCACTTT
-	TRBJ2-5	-	TRBV7-2	14	CASSLGGPTETQYF	TGTGCCAGCAGCTTAGGAGGCCCCACAGAGACCCAGTACTTC
-	TRBJ2-3	-	TRBV5-6	13	CASSLGGPDTQYF	TGTGCCAGCAGCTTGGGAGGGCCGGATACGCAGTATTTT
-	TRBJ2-3	-	TRBV7-3	15	CASSLGLQSTDTQYF	TGTGCCAGCAGCTTGGGACTTCAAAGCACAGATACGCAGTATTTT
-	TRBJ2-7	-	TRBV11-2	16	CASSGLVVGGAYEQYF	TGTGCCAGCAGCGGTCTAGTTGTGGGGGGGGCGTACGAGCAGTACTTC
few	TRBJ2-3	-	TRBV10-3	11	CAISGGDTQYF	TGTGCCATCAGTGGAGGGGATACGCAGTATTTT
-	TRBJ1-4	-	TRBV2	14	CASSDLGGNEKLFF	TGTGCCAGCAGTGATCTAGGGGGTAATGAAAAACTGTTTTTT
-	TRBJ2-5	-	TRBV18	14	CASSGMEGRETQYF	TGTGCCAGCTCGGGTATGGAGGGCCGGGAGACCCAGTACTTC
-	TRBJ2-5	-	TRBV10-2	15	CASSESNGVQETQYF	TGCGCCAGCAGTGAGTCGAACGGGGTCCAAGAGACCCAGTACTTC
-	TRBJ2-1	TRBD1	TRBV2	14	CASNGQGRVDEQFF	TGTGCCAGCAACGGACAGGGCCGGGTGGATGAGCAGTTCTTC